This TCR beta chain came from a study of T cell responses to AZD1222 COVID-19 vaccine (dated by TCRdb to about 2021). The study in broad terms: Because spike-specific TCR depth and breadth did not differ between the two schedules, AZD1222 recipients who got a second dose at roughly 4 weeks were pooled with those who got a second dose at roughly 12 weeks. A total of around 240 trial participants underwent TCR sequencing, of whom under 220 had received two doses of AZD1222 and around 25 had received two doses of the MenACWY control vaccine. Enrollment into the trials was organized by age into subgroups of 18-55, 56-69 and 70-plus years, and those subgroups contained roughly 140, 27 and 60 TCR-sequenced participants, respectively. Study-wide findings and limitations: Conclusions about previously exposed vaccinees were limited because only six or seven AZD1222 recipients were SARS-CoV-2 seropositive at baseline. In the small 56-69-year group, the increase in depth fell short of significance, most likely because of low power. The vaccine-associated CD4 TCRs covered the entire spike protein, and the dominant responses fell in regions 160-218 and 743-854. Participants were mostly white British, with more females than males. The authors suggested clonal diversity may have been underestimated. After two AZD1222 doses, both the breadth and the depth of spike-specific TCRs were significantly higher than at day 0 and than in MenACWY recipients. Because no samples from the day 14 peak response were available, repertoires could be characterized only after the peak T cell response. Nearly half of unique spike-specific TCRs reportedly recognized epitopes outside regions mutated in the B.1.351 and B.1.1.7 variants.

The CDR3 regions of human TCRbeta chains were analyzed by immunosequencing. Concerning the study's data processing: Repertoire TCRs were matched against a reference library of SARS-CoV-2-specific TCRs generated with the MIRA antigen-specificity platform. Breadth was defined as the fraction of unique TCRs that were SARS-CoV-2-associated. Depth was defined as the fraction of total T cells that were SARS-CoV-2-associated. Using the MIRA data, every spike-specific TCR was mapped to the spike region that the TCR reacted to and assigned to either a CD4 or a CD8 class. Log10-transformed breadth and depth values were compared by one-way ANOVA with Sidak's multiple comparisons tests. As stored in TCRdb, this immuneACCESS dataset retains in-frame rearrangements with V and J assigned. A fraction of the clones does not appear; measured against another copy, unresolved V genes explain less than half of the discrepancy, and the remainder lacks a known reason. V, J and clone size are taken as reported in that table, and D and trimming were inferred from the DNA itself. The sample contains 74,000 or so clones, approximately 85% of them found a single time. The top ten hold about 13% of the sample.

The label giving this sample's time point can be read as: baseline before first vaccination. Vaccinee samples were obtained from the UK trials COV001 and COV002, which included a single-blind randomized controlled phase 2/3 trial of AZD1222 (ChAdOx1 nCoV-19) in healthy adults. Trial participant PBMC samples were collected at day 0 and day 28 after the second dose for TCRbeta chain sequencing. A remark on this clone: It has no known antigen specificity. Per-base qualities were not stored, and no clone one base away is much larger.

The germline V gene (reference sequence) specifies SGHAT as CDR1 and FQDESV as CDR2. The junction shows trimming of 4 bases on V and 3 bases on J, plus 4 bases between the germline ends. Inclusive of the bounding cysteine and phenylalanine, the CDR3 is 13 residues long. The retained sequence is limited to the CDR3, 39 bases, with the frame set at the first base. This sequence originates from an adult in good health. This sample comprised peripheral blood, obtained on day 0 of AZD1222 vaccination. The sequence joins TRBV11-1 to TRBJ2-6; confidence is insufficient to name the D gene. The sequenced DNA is TGTGCCAGCAGCTCCTTTGGGGCCAACGTCCTGACTTTC. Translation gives CASSSFGANVLTF.